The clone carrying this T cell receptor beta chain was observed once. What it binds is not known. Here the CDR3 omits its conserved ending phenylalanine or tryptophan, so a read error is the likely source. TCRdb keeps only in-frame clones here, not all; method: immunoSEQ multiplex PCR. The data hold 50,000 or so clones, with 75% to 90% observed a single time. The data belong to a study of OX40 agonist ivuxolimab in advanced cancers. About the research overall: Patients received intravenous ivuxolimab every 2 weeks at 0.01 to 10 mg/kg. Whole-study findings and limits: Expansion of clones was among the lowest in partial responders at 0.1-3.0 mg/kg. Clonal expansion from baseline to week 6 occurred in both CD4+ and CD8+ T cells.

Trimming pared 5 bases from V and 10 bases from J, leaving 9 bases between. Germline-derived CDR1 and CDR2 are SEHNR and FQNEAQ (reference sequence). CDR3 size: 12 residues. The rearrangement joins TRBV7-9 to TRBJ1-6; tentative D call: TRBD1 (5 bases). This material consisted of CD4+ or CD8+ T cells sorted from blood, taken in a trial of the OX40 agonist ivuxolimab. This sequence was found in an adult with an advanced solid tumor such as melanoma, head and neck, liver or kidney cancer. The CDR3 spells CASSKWGSPLHL. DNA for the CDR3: TGTGCCAGCAGCAAGTGGGGGTCACCCCTCCACCTT.